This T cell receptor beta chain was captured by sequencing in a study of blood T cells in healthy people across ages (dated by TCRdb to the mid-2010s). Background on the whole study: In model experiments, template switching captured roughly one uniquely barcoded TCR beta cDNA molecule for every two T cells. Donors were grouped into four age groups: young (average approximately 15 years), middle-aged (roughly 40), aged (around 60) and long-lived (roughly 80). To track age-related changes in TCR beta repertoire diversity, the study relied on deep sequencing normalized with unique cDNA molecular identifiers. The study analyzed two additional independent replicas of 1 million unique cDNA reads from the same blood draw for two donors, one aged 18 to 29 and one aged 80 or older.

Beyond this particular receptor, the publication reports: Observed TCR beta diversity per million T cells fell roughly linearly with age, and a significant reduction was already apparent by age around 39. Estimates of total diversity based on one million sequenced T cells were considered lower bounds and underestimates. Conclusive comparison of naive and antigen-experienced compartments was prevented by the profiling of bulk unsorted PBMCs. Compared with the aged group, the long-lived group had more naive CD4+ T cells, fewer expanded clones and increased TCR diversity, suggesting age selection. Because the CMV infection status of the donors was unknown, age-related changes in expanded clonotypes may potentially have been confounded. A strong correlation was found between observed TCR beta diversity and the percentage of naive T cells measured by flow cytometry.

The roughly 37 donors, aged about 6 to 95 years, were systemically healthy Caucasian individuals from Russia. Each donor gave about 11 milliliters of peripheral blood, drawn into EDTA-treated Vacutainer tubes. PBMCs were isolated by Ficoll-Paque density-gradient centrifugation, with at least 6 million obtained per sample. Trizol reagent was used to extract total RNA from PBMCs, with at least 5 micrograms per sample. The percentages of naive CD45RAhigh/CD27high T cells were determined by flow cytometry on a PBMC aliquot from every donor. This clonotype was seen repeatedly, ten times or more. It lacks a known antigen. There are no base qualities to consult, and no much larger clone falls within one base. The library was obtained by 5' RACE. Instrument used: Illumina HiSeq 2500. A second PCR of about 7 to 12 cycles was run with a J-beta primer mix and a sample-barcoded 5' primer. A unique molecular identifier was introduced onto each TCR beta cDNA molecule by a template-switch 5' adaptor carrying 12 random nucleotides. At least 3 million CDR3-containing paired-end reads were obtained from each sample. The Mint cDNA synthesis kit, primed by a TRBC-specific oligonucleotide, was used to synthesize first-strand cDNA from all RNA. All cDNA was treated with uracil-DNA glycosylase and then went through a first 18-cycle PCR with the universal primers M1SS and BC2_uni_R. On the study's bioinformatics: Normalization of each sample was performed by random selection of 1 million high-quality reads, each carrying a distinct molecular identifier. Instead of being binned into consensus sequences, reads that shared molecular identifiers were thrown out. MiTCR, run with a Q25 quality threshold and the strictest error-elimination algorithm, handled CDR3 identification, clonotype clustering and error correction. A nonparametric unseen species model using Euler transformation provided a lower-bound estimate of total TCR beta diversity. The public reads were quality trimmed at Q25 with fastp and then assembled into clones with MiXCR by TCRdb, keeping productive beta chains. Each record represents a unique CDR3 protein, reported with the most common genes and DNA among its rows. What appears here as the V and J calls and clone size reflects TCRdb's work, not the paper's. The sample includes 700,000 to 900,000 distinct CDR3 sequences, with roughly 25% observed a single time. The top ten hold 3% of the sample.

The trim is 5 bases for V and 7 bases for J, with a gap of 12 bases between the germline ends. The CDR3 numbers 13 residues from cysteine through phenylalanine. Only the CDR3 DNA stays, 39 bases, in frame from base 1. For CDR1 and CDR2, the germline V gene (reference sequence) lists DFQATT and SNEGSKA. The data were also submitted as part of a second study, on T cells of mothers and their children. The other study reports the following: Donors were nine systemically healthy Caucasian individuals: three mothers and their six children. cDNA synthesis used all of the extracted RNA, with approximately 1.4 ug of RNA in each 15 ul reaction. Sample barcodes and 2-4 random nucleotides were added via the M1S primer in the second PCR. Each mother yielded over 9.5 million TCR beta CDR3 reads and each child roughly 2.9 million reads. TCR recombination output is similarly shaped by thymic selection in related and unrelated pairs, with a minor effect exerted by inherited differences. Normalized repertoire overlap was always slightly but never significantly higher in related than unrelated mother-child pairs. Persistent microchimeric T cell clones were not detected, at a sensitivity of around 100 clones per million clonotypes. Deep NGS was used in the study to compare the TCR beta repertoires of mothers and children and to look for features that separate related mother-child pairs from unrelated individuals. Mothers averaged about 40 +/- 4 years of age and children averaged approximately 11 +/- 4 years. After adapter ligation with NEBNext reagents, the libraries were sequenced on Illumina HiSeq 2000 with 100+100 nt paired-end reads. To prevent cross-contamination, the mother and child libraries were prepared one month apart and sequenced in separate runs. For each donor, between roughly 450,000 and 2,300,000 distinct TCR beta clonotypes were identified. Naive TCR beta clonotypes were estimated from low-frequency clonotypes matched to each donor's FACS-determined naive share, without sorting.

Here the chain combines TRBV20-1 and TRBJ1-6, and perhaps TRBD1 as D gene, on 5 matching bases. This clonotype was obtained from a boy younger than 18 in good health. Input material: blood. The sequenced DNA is TGCAGTGCTCTGGGACCGAGGAATTCACCCCTCCACTTT. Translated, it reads CSALGPRNSPLHF.